These 14 T cell receptor beta chains originate from one sample sequenced in a study of T cells in Graves' hyperthyroidism and ophthalmopathy. Amplified regions were TCR beta CDR3 sequences from RNA transcripts. First-round RT-PCR targeting the TCR CDR3 was performed with the HTBI primer set. TCRdb passed the multiplex PCR reads through MiXCR, listing each CDR3 protein once. The repertoire holds around 450,000 distinct CDR3 sequences, around 14% seen once, with roughly 13% in the top ten. The sample taken for sequencing was blood. These TCRs come from a woman between 18 and 29 years old with Graves' hyperthyroidism.

This clonotype was seen only a few times. V is TRBV29-1 and J is TRBJ1-6; a weak D match, TRBD1 (5 bases). Germline CDR1 is SQVTM and CDR2 is ANQGSEA. The length of the CDR3 is 13 residues. V was clipped by 7 bases and J by 8 bases, with 15 bases between them. In nucleotides, the CDR3 is TGCAGCGGGGGGGACGGCAGAGATTCACCCCTCCACTTT. This sequence encodes CSGGDGRDSPLHF. Based on the CDR3 plus reference TRBV29-1 and TRBJ1-6, the full variable domain is SAVISQKPSRDICQRGTSLTIQCQVDSQVTMMFWYRQQPGQSLTLIATANQGSEATYESGFVIDKFPISRPNLTFSTLTVSNMSPEDSSIYLCSGGDGRDSPLHFGNGTRLTVT.

This clonotype was seen at least ten times. In nucleotides, the CDR3 is TGTGCCAGCAGCCAAGGGCTAGCGGGAGATCGAGGTGAGCAGTTCTTC. Protein: CASSQGLAGDRGEQFF. The V call is TRBV3-1, the J call TRBJ2-1, with TRBD2 matching 10 bases. In germline, CDR1 is LGHDT, CDR2 YNNKEL (reference sequence). The CDR3 sequence is 16 residues long. J was trimmed by 9 bases and V by 1 base; bases with no gene match: 9.

This clonotype was seen a handful of times. The chain uses TRBV7-2 and TRBJ2-7; D is possibly TRBD2 (6 bases). The ends were cut back, 3 bases at V and 4 bases at J, with 13 bases in the middle. Per the germline V gene, CDR1 is SGHTA and CDR2 is FQGNSA. The CDR3 extends over 14 amino acids. CDR3 in amino acids: CASSFGGITYEQYF. Written as DNA, the CDR3 is TGTGCCAGCAGCTTCGGGGGAATTACGTACGAGCAGTACTTC.

This clonotype was detected a few times. This chain uses TRBV19 with TRBJ1-6; D gene unclear. The length of the CDR3 is 16 residues. V lost 3 bases and J 9 bases, leaving 18 bases between the germline ends. The germline CDR1 and CDR2 sequences are LNHDA and SQIVND (reference sequence). The CDR3 DNA follows: TGTGCCAGTAGTATGGCGTCCGGATTTGGGCCTTCACCCCTCCACTTT. Translating gives CASSMASGFGPSPLHF. The variable domain in full, with the rest retrieved from reference TRBV19 and TRBJ1-6, is DGGITQSPKYLFRKEGQNVTLSCEQNLNHDAMYWYRQDPGQGLRLIYYSQIVNDFQKGDIAEGYSVSREKKESFPLTVTSAQKNPTAFYLCASSMASGFGPSPLHFGNGTRLTVT.

This clonotype was picked up many times. This rearrangement joins TRBV12-5 to TRBJ2-1; TRBD1 agrees at 7 bases. The CDR3 totals 13 residues. The V segment lost 6 bases and the J segment 8 bases; nucleotides outside the gene matches: 7. The germline gives CDR1 LGHNT, CDR2 FRNRAP. CDR3 residues: CASGGDTGDEQFF. CDR3 in DNA: TGTGCTAGTGGCGGGGATACAGGGGATGAGCAGTTCTTC.

The chain has TRBV20-1 and TRBJ1-2, with 9 bases that match TRBD1. After removal of 4 bases from V and 5 bases from J, the junction contained 8 bases not matched to a gene. The CDR3 runs 14 residues. The germline CDR1 and CDR2 sequences are DFQATT and SNEGSKA (reference sequence). CDR3: CSATRQGGGYGYTF. The CDR3 nucleotides are TGCAGTGCTACCCGACAGGGGGGAGGGTATGGCTACACCTTC.

The V call is TRBV4-2, the J call TRBJ1-1; D is uncertain. This CDR3 region has 15 residues. Looked up from germline, CDR1 is LGHNA and CDR2 is YNFKEQ. V dropped 0 bases and J dropped 3 bases, with 11 bases sitting between them. CDR3 loop: CASSQEGNPYTEAFF. The CDR3 DNA reads TGTGCCAGCAGCCAAGAAGGTAACCCCTACACTGAAGCTTTCTTT.

V usage is TRBV29-1 and J usage is TRBJ1-3; D uncertain. The V end lost 0 bases, the J end lost 4 bases, and 16 bases lay between the germline ends. Germline assignment: CDR1 SQVTM and CDR2 ANQGSEA. There are 16 residues in the CDR3. DNA of the CDR3: TGCAGCGTTGAAGATCAGAGCGGGAACGCGGGAAACACCATATATTTT. Protein product: CSVEDQSGNAGNTIYF.

The V and J genes are TRBV9 and TRBJ2-7; no reliable D call. CDR1 and CDR2 from the germline V gene are SGDLS and YYNGEE. CDR3 length: 15 residues. V gave up 0 bases and J gave up 3 bases, with 13 bases separating them. The CDR3 coding sequence is TGTGCCAGCAGCGTAGGGACGAATCCTAACTACGAGCAGTACTTC. Translated: CASSVGTNPNYEQYF.

This clonotype showed up just a few times. DNA of the CDR3: TGTGCCTCTCCGGACGATTCTCAGCCCCAGCATTTT. This encodes CASPDDSQPQHF. The chain combines TRBV15 with TRBJ1-5, with D uncertain. CDR1 and CDR2 from the germline V gene are LNHNV and YYDKDF (reference sequence). The CDR3 extends over 12 amino acids. Trimming removed 11 bases from V and 6 bases from J, with 14 bases in between. The entire variable domain, with the rest obtained from reference TRBV15 and TRBJ1-5, is as follows: DAMVIQNPRYQVTQFGKPVTLSCSQTLNHNVMYWYQQKSSQAPKLLFHYYDKDFNNEADTPDNFQSRRPNTSFCFLDIRSPGLGDTAMYLCASPDDSQPQHFGDGTRLSIL.

Ten or more counts support this clonotype. This CDR3 is CASSYGTSGRKNEQFF. The CDR3 DNA sequence: TGTGCCAGCAGCTACGGGACTAGCGGGAGGAAGAATGAGCAGTTCTTC. The chain carries TRBV11-2 and TRBJ2-1; 15 nucleotides agree with TRBD2. There are 16 residues in the CDR3. The V gene end was trimmed by 4 bases and the J gene end by 7 bases; junction bases not matched to a gene: 5. Germline assignment: CDR1 SGHAT and CDR2 FQNNGV. The whole variable domain, filled in from reference TRBV11-2 and TRBJ2-1, reads EAGVAQSPRYKIIEKRQSVAFWCNPISGHATLYWYQQILGQGPKLLIQFQNNGVVDDSQLPKDRFSAERLKGVDSTLKIQPAKLEDSAVYLCASSYGTSGRKNEQFFGPGTRLTVL.

This clonotype was recorded only once. The chain has TRBV7-9 and TRBJ2-3, with TRBD2 matching over 12 bases. Looked up from germline, CDR1 is SEHNR and CDR2 is FQNEAQ (reference sequence). The CDR3 has 19 amino acids. The J segment lost 2 bases and the V segment lost 4 bases, leaving 13 bases of the junction unmatched. The CDR3 coding sequence is TGTGCCAGCAGCTCCTTGACTAGCGGGGGCAATGATCACACAGATACGCAGTATTTT. Its translation: CASSSLTSGGNDHTDTQYF.

The gene calls are TRBV5-1 and TRBJ2-7; maybe TRBD1 (7 bases). The germline CDR1 and CDR2 sequences are SGHRS and YFSETQ. V lost 0 bases to trimming and J lost 7 bases, with 26 bases between them. The CDR3 is 18 amino acids. CDR3 coding DNA: TGCGCCAGCAGCTTGGGCCTAATTTCTAGGGGGCGGGGTAAGGAGCAGTACTTC. Amino acids: CASSLGLISRGRGKEQYF. Combining the CDR3 with reference TRBV5-1 and TRBJ2-7 gives the whole variable domain KAGVTQTPRYLIKTRGQQVTLSCSPISGHRSVSWYQQTPGQGLQFLFEYFSETQRNKGNFPGRFSGRQFSNSRSEMNVSTLELGDSALYLCASSLGLISRGRGKEQYFGPGTRLTVT.

V is TRBV6-2 or TRBV6-3 and J is TRBJ2-7; 14 bases line up with TRBD2. CDR1 MNHEY and CDR2 SVGEGT come from the germline V gene. The CDR3 has 20 residues. The trim removed 6 bases at V and 2 bases at J, leaving 18 bases unmatched. CDR3 loop: CASSPRPGLAGAFRTYEQYF. The CDR3, as DNA: TGTGCCAGCAGCCCACGCCCGGGACTAGCGGGGGCCTTCAGAACCTACGAGCAGTACTTC.